One and the same sample provided the 20 T cell receptor beta chains below, sequenced in a study of human T cells and chemical hapten exposure. Time point denoted: patch test 3, about 24 weeks after DPC sensitization. Treatment of the sample: therapeutic diphenylcyclopropenone sensitization with weekly scalp DPC. From the RACE reads, TCRdb called clonotypes with MiXCR, one entry per CDR3 protein. In the table there are roughly 200,000 distinct CDR3 sequences, around a quarter of which are singletons. The sample here was whole blood, taken in connection with sensitization to the hapten diphenylcyclopropenone (DPC). The source is a woman aged 35 to 49 with alopecia areata. Some clones in this sample may be carry-over from other donors' samples.

This clonotype has more than one count but fewer than ten. This rearrangement joins TRBV7-8 to TRBJ1-1; D call uncertain. Trimming pared 3 bases from V and 0 bases from J, leaving 8 bases between. This CDR3 has 14 residues. Germline CDR1 and CDR2: SGHVS and FQNEAQ. The CDR3: CASSFGSVNTEAFF. CDR3 nucleotides: TGTGCCAGCAGCTTCGGTTCCGTGAACACTGAAGCTTTCTTT.

This clonotype was observed a few times. The V call is TRBV29-1, the J call TRBJ1-2; no reliable D call. In germline, CDR1 is SQVTM, CDR2 ANQGSEA. The CDR3 spans 15 residues. V shed 4 bases and J shed 3 bases, with 18 bases lying between them. Here the CDR3 reads CSVVSIQLAHYGYTF. DNA of the CDR3: TGCAGCGTTGTGAGCATCCAGTTAGCCCACTATGGCTACACCTTC.

CDR3 amino acids: CASSRGRTGGWYEQYF. CDR3 bases: TGTGCCAGCAGCCGAGGCCGGACAGGGGGCTGGTACGAGCAGTACTTC. V gene TRBV28 combines with J gene TRBJ2-7; 11 bases line up with TRBD1. V was pared by 6 bases and J by 4 bases, with 11 bases of the junction left unmatched. Germline V gene lookup returns CDR1 MDHEN and CDR2 SYDVKM. The CDR3 runs 16 residues.

This clonotype was observed a few times. This chain connects TRBV18 to TRBJ2-1; TRBD1 aligns across 11 bases. The V and J ends lost 6 bases and 9 bases, in that order; junction bases with no gene match: 7. The CDR3 is 14 amino acids. Germline CDR1 is KGHSH and CDR2 is LQKENI. The CDR3 protein is CASSQGQGASEQFF. DNA for the CDR3: TGTGCCAGCTCTCAAGGACAGGGGGCCAGTGAGCAGTTCTTC.

The chain joins TRBV20-1 to TRBJ1-3; D gene uncertain. Trimming shortened V by 6 bases and J by 3 bases, and 9 bases separated the two germline ends. The CDR3 is 12 amino acids. Germline CDR1 is DFQATT and CDR2 is SNEGSKA (reference sequence). The CDR3: CSAPLIGNTIYF. The CDR3 region has the DNA TGCAGTGCGCCTTTAATTGGAAACACCATATATTTT.

This clonotype was seen only a few times. The chain has TRBV7-9 and TRBJ2-3; 7 bases fit TRBD2. CDR1 and CDR2 from the germline V gene are SEHNR and FQNEAQ (reference sequence). The ends lost 4 bases at V and 3 bases at J; junction bases unmatched: 10. The CDR3 totals 16 residues. The CDR3 DNA sequence: TGTGCCAGCAGCTCCCAGACGTGGGGAGGGACAGATACGCAGTATTTT. It codes for CASSSQTWGGTDTQYF.

This clonotype has a handful of counts. V is TRBV7-2 and J is TRBJ2-3, with 7 bases that match TRBD2. The V gene end was trimmed by 3 bases and the J gene end by 3 bases; junction bases not matched to a gene: 6. This CDR3 comprises 15 residues. Germline CDR1 SGHTA, CDR2 FQGNSA. CDR3 residues: CASSFLREITDTQYF. The CDR3, as DNA: TGTGCCAGCAGCTTTCTGCGGGAGATTACAGATACGCAGTATTTT. Supplemented by reference TRBV7-2 and TRBJ2-3, the full variable domain reads GAGVSQSPSNKVTEKGKDVELRCDPISGHTALYWYRQSLGQGLEFLIYFQGNSAPDKSGLPSDRFSAERTGGSVSTLTIQRTQQEDSAVYLCASSFLREITDTQYFGPGTRLTVL.

The rearrangement uses TRBV5-1 and TRBJ2-6; D gene unclear. Germline V gives CDR1 SGHRS, CDR2 YFSETQ. V was trimmed by 0 bases and J by 0 bases, leaving 7 bases between them. This CDR3 comprises 16 residues. The chain's CDR3 is CASSLETASGANVLTF. DNA for the CDR3: TGCGCCAGCAGCTTGGAAACTGCCTCTGGGGCCAACGTCCTGACTTTC.

The chain combines TRBV7-3 with TRBJ2-2; no definite D call. CDR1 is SGHTA, CDR2 FQGTGA, per germline. This CDR3 comprises 15 residues. Trimming removed 2 bases at V and 1 base at J, with 8 bases between. CDR3 DNA: TGTGCCAGCAGCTTAGGCTATGGGAACACCGGGGAGCTGTTTTTT. Amino acid sequence: CASSLGYGNTGELFF.

This clonotype was found a few times. The genes are TRBV7-3 and TRBJ2-6; D is uncertain. V lost 6 bases to trimming and J lost 2 bases, with 11 bases between them. The length of the CDR3 is 15 residues. Germline V gene sequence: CDR1 SGHTA, CDR2 FQGTGA. The CDR3: CASSPSRAGANVLTF. The CDR3 DNA follows: TGTGCCAGCAGTCCCTCTCGTGCTGGGGCCAACGTCCTGACTTTC.

The sample holds a few counts of this clonotype. This chain links TRBV5-1 with TRBJ2-3, with D possibly being TRBD2 (6 bases). CDR3 length: 16 residues. V lost 4 bases and J lost 4, with 19 bases in between. CDR1 is SGHRS and CDR2 is YFSETQ in the germline V gene. The CDR3 DNA follows: TGCGCCAGCAGCGCGGGACTCGACGGCGCGTCAGATACGCAGTATTTT. Translated, it gives CASSAGLDGASDTQYF.

The chain uses TRBV4-2 and TRBJ2-7; D possibly corresponds to TRBD2 (6 bases). The CDR3 is 18 amino acids. V was trimmed by 0 bases and J by 2 bases, leaving 20 bases between them. Per germline, CDR1 LGHNA and CDR2 YNFKEQ. CDR3 bases: TGTGCCAGCAGCCAAGAGTCCGGCCTAGCGTTCGGCCCCTACGAGCAGTACTTC. Translating it yields CASSQESGLAFGPYEQYF.

The V call is TRBV3-1, the J call TRBJ1-1; 11 nucleotides align to TRBD1. V was pared by 4 bases and J by 10 bases, with 8 bases of the junction left unmatched. Germline V gene data show CDR1 as LGHDT and CDR2 as YNNKEL (reference sequence). This CDR3 spans 14 amino acids. The CDR3 is CASSPNRDRGVAFF. The CDR3 bases are TGTGCCAGCAGCCCGAACCGGGACAGGGGGGTAGCTTTCTTT.

The genes are TRBV28 and TRBJ1-2; D uncertain. The length of the CDR3 is 13 residues. The germline V and J ends were trimmed by 4 bases and 0 bases, with 6 bases remaining between them. Germline V lookup: CDR1 MDHEN, CDR2 SYDVKM. The CDR3 here is CASSYSSNYGYTF. CDR3 DNA: TGTGCCAGCAGTTACAGTTCTAACTATGGCTACACCTTC.

This clonotype was picked up one time. This chain joins TRBV6-6 and TRBJ2-1, with D hard to call. This CDR3 is built from 17 residues. V was clipped by 0 bases and J by 1 base, with 13 bases between them. The germline V gene has CDR1 MNHNY and CDR2 SVGAGI (reference sequence). The CDR3 loop reads CASSYSSPVISYNEQFF. The CDR3 DNA follows: TGTGCCAGCAGTTACTCGAGTCCGGTTATATCCTACAATGAGCAGTTCTTC.

The CDR3 reads CASRRGDRDTQYF. In nucleotides, the CDR3 is TGTGCCAGCCGACGGGGGGACAGGGATACGCAGTATTTT. The chain employs TRBV7-2 and TRBJ2-3, with a possible D match to TRBD1 (8 bases). Germline CDR1 is SGHTA and CDR2 is FQGNSA. This CDR3 is 13 amino acids long. Trimming took 8 bases from V and 6 from J, leaving 15 bases between them.

In its sample, this clonotype was seen a few times. This chain uses TRBV20-1 with TRBJ2-1; TRBD1 matches at 8 bases. The CDR3 is 16 amino acids. Germline-derived CDR1 and CDR2 are DFQATT and SNEGSKA (reference sequence). Unmatched junction bases numbered 11, after V lost 3 bases and J lost 4 bases. As DNA, the CDR3 is TGCAGTGCTAGTGGCTTTGGCAGGGGGCGGTACAATGAGCAGTTCTTC. It encodes CSASGFGRGRYNEQFF.

The genes are TRBV7-2 and TRBJ1-5, with a tentative D call TRBD1 (5 bases). Germline V gives CDR1 SGHTA, CDR2 FQGNSA. V was pared by 5 bases and J by 6 bases, with 17 bases between. This CDR3 contains 15 residues. This CDR3 is CASSPRDGSLQPQHF. CDR3 DNA sequence: TGTGCCAGCAGCCCACGGGACGGGTCGCTTCAGCCCCAGCATTTT.

This clonotype was seen more than once but under ten times. The chain is built from TRBV9 and TRBJ1-1; no clear D gene. CDR1 SGDLS and CDR2 YYNGEE come from the germline V gene. V was trimmed by 0 bases and J by 11 bases, leaving 14 bases between them. CDR3 size: 13 residues. This chain's CDR3 is CASSVVPDVDAFF. The CDR3 DNA is TGTGCCAGCAGCGTAGTCCCGGACGTCGACGCTTTCTTT.

This clonotype appeared a few times. The chain carries TRBV6-5 and TRBJ2-7; 10 bases line up with TRBD1. The CDR3 length is 17 residues. V shed 2 bases, J shed 6 bases, and the junction held 13 bases outside the gene matches. Germline V CDR1 and CDR2: MNHEY, SVGAGI. The CDR3 DNA reads TGTGCCAGCAGTTACGGAGGGGGAGGGACAGGGGTGAGCGAGCAGTACTTC. It yields the protein CASSYGGGGTGVSEQYF.